These T cell receptor beta chains were read from a single sample in a study of control samples from healthy donors and cancer patients. The data were produced by immunoSEQ multiplex PCR, yet TCRdb's version contains in-frame clones alone and is incomplete. The table includes 150,000 to 200,000 clones, 91% detected once. Sequencing was carried out using blood. The receptors shown here come from a woman in her 30s in good health. Each CDR3 is given with its conserved first and last residue. D genes are given only for firm matches. Size values are once, few and many counts, or a class for expanded clones, and some rows have none.

d_call j_call v_call clone_size cdr3_nt cdr3_aa
TRBD2 TRBJ2-3 TRBV9 . TGTGCCAGCAGCTTTAGCGGGGTTACAGATACGCAGTATTTT CASSFSGVTDTQYF
TRBD1 TRBJ2-3 TRBV11-3 once TGTGCCAGCAGCTTAGCATACAGGGGTCCTAGCACAGATACGCAGTATTTT CASSLAYRGPSTDTQYF
. TRBJ2-7 TRBV5-1 . TGCGCCAGCAGCTTCGGGGGGCCCGAGTTTGAGCAGTACTTC CASSFGGPEFEQYF
. TRBJ2-2 TRBV19 . TGTGCCGCAAGGGGGGGTACGCCCGGGGAGCTGTTTTTT CAARGGTPGELFF
TRBD1 TRBJ1-3 TRBV7-9 . TGTGCCAGCAGCCTTCGCGGGACAGGCGTCTCTGGAAACACCATATATTTT CASSLRGTGVSGNTIYF
. TRBJ2-1 TRBV9 . TGTGCCAGCAGCGTAGGCCCTAGCGGGACAGGTAATGAGCAGTTCTTC CASSVGPSGTGNEQFF
. TRBJ2-7 TRBV6-5 . TGTGCCAGCAGACGGGACAAAACCTACGAGCAGTACTTC CASRRDKTYEQYF
TRBD1 TRBJ1-2 TRBV2 . TGTGCCAGCAAGACAGGGCAGGGCTACACCTTC CASKTGQGYTF
. TRBJ2-1 TRBV10-3 once TGTGCCATCAGTGAGTCGGGGGGATACAATGAGCAGTTCTTC CAISESGGYNEQFF
. TRBJ2-1 TRBV18 . TGTGCCAGCTCACAGGCCAGCTCCTACAATGAGCAGTTCTTC CASSQASSYNEQFF
TRBD1 TRBJ1-5 TRBV7-9 . TGTGCCAGCAGCACCACGACAGGGGGCAATCAGCCCCAGCATTTT CASSTTTGGNQPQHF
TRBD1 TRBJ1-2 TRBV6-5 . TGTGCCAGCACCGACAGGGCAACTAACTATGGCTACACCTTC CASTDRATNYGYTF
TRBD1 TRBJ1-2 TRBV9 . TGTGCCAGCAGCGTAGGGGGGACAGGCCCCTATGGCTACACCTTC CASSVGGTGPYGYTF
TRBD1 TRBJ1-2 TRBV6-6 . TGTGCCAGCAGTTACGGACAGGGGGCCTATGGCTACACCTTC CASSYGQGAYGYTF
TRBD2 TRBJ2-5 TRBV15 . TGTGCCACCACCGGACTAGCGAAGAGTCCCCAGTACTTC CATTGLAKSPQYF
. TRBJ1-2 TRBV7-2 . TGTGCCAGCAGCCCTGGGGCCATTGGCTACACCTTC CASSPGAIGYTF
TRBD1 TRBJ2-3 TRBV7-3 . TGTGCCAGCAGCTCACAGGGGACAGATACGCAGTATTTT CASSSQGTDTQYF
. TRBJ1-1 TRBV19 few TGTGCCACCTACTTCAGGGGGAACACTGAAGCTTTCTTT CATYFRGNTEAFF
. TRBJ2-2 TRBV10-2 . TGCGCCAGCACACCGACCCGGAACACCGGGGAGCTGTTTTTT CASTPTRNTGELFF
. TRBJ1-4 TRBV6-2/TRBV6-3 . TGTGCCAGCAGCCGGTGGAGTGGTGAAAAACTGTTTTTT CASSRWSGEKLFF
TRBD2 TRBJ2-7 TRBV10-3 . TGTGCCATCAGGGCTAGCGGGGGCTCCTACGAGCAGTACTTC CAIRASGGSYEQYF
TRBD2 TRBJ2-3 TRBV4-3 . TGCGCCAGCAGCATGGGACTAGCGGACACAGATACGCAGTATTTT CASSMGLADTDTQYF
. TRBJ1-4 TRBV18 . TGTGCCAGCTCACCCACAGCAGAAAAACTGTTTTTT CASSPTAEKLFF
. TRBJ1-1 TRBV25-1 . TGTGCCAGCAGTGAATACGGGAGGGGAACGAACACTGAAGCTTTCTTT CASSEYGRGTNTEAFF
. TRBJ2-1 TRBV7-3 . TGTGCCAGCAGCTTAGGGAGAGGGGGGAATGAGCAGTTCTTC CASSLGRGGNEQFF
TRBD1 TRBJ2-7 TRBV9 few TGTGCCAGCAGCTTTTTCGGGACAGGGGAGCACGAGCAGTACTTC CASSFFGTGEHEQYF
. TRBJ1-1 TRBV30 . TGTGCCTGGAGTGGACAGACGAACACTGAAGCTTTCTTT CAWSGQTNTEAFF
TRBD1 TRBJ1-2 TRBV29-1 . TGCAGCTTTTACCGGACAGGGGGTGGCTACACCTTC CSFYRTGGGYTF
. TRBJ1-1 TRBV30 . TGTGCCTGGAGTGTACGGGGACGCACTGAAGCTTTCTTT CAWSVRGRTEAFF
. TRBJ1-1 TRBV28 once TGTGCCAGCAGTTCCTTCCGGGACAAGAACACTGAAGCTTTCTTT CASSSFRDKNTEAFF
TRBD1 TRBJ1-5 TRBV7-2 . TGTGCCAGCAGCTCGGGACAGGGGTCTAGTCAGCCCCAGCATTTT CASSSGQGSSQPQHF
. TRBJ1-5 TRBV7-2 . TGTGCCAGCAGCCTTCGGGGGGAGCAGCCCCAGCATTTT CASSLRGEQPQHF
. TRBJ1-5 TRBV28 . TGTGCCAGCAGTTTACGACAGGAAAGGGTGAGCAATCAGCCCCAGCATTTT CASSLRQERVSNQPQHF
TRBD2 TRBJ2-1 TRBV6-4 . TGTGCCAGCAGTGAAAGAGCGGGAGAGGGGAATGAGCAGTTCTTC CASSERAGEGNEQFF
TRBD2 TRBJ2-3 TRBV24-1 . TGTGCCACCAGGGGAACTAGCGGGAGAGGCACAGATACGCAGTATTTT CATRGTSGRGTDTQYF
. TRBJ1-4 TRBV21-1 . TGTGCCAGCAGCGCCCGGACGGCAACTAATGAAAAACTGTTTTTT CASSARTATNEKLFF
TRBD2 TRBJ2-1 TRBV2 . TGTGCCAGCAGTGGGACTAGTGTTGGTGAGCAGTTCTTC CASSGTSVGEQFF
. TRBJ1-5 TRBV2 . TGTGCCAGCAGTGTCGACAGGATGCAGCCCCAGCATTTT CASSVDRMQPQHF
TRBD1 TRBJ2-5 TRBV28 . TGTGCCAGCACACGGGACAGGGGGGAGACCCAGTACTTC CASTRDRGETQYF
. TRBJ1-2 TRBV2 . TGTGCCAGCAACAGGGTCTATGGCTACACCTTC CASNRVYGYTF
. TRBJ2-7 TRBV12-5 . TGTGCTAGTGGTTTGGGGGACTCCTACGAGCAGTACTTC CASGLGDSYEQYF